The 22 T cell receptor beta chains in this list originate from one sample, sequenced in a study of CD8+ T cells in alopecia areata. Following extraction, RNA underwent reverse transcription to cDNA, which served as the sequencing template. Method: immunoSEQ multiplex PCR; TCRdb's copy keeps in-frame clones and lacks some. The sample holds tens of thousands of clones, 51% seen once. The sample taken for sequencing was NKG2D-high CD8+ T cells sorted from blood. These receptors all come from a human donor with alopecia areata.

This chain joins TRBV5-6 and TRBJ2-1; 10 nucleotides match TRBD1. CDR3 length: 13 amino acids. Germline values: CDR1 SGHDT, CDR2 YYEEEE. The V gene end was trimmed by 4 bases and the J gene end by 8 bases; junction bases not matched to a gene: 3. This CDR3 reads CASSHGTGDEQFF. DNA of the CDR3: TGTGCCAGCAGCCATGGGACAGGGGATGAGCAGTTCTTC. Full variable domain (remainder filled in from reference TRBV5-6 and TRBJ2-1): DAGVTQSPTHLIKTRGQQVTLRCSPKSGHDTVSWYQQALGQGPQFIFQYYEEEERQRGNFPDRFSGHQFPNYSSELNVNALLLGDSALYLCASSHGTGDEQFFGPGTRLTVL.

The chain couples TRBV29-1 to TRBJ1-1, with D perhaps matching TRBD1 (6 bases). Germline V gives CDR1 SQVTM, CDR2 ANQGSEA. The CDR3 runs 12 residues. The V and J ends lost 6 bases and 7 bases respectively, with 15 bases between them. In DNA, the CDR3 is TGCAGCGTGGAAACGGGACACCTTGAAGCTTTCTTT. Encoded protein: CSVETGHLEAFF.

The chain has TRBV6-5 and TRBJ2-1; perhaps TRBD2 as D (6 bases). The CDR3 loop spans 14 amino acids. V lost 10 bases to trimming and J lost 0 bases, with 13 bases between them. Germline CDR1 is MNHEY and CDR2 is SVGAGI. The CDR3 loop is CATSGESSYNEQFF. In DNA form, the CDR3 reads TGTGCCACCTCGGGAGAAAGCTCCTACAATGAGCAGTTCTTC.

This clone turned up a few times. The CDR3 DNA sequence: TGCAGCGTCCACCCTAGCTCGGGACAGGGATGGGAGACCCAGTACTTC. Protein: CSVHPSSGQGWETQYF. The V and J genes are TRBV29-1 and TRBJ2-5, with 9 nucleotides matching TRBD1. Germline V lookup: CDR1 SQVTM, CDR2 ANQGSEA. The CDR3 runs 16 residues. V trimming: 6 bases; J trimming: 5 bases; junction bases outside the gene matches: 16.

J is TRBJ2-7 and V is TRBV29-1; D unclear. V was clipped by 5 bases and J by 0 bases, with 14 bases between them. In germline, CDR1 is SQVTM, CDR2 ANQGSEA. CDR3 length equals 14 residues. CDR3 sequence reads: CSVPLGRISYEQYF. CDR3 nucleotide sequence: TGCAGCGTTCCTCTGGGTCGGATCTCCTACGAGCAGTACTTC.

This chain connects TRBV13 to TRBJ2-5; the D gene is possibly TRBD2 (6 bases). Trimming left V 0 bases short and J 5 bases short, with 13 bases between. CDR1 PRHDT and CDR2 FYEKMQ come from the germline V gene (reference sequence). The CDR3 spans 15 residues. CDR3: CASSLGRSGVETQYF. Written as DNA, the CDR3 is TGTGCCAGCAGCTTAGGCCGGTCGGGAGTCGAGACCCAGTACTTC.

The chain is built from TRBV7-9 and TRBJ1-4, with D perhaps TRBD1 (5 bases). V was trimmed by 5 bases and J by 4 bases, leaving 11 bases between them. CDR3 size: 14 residues. Germline CDR1 and CDR2: SEHNR and FQNEAQ (reference sequence). The CDR3 bases are TGTGCCAGCAGCGCAGACAGCTTTAATGAAAAACTGTTTTTT. This codes for CASSADSFNEKLFF.

The rearrangement joins TRBV7-8 to TRBJ2-5; D is unclear. CDR1 and CDR2 from the germline V gene are SGHVS and FQNEAQ. The CDR3 is 13 residues long. Trimming took off 0 bases at V and 5 bases at J, with 7 bases between the two ends. This chain's CDR3 is CASSLARMETQYF. The CDR3 region has the DNA TGTGCCAGCAGCTTAGCTAGGATGGAGACCCAGTACTTC.

The V call is TRBV29-1, the J call TRBJ2-3; no clear D gene. With 7 bases removed from V and 4 bases from J, the gap between germline ends came to 9 bases. Germline lookup yields CDR1 SQVTM and CDR2 ANQGSEA. This CDR3 spans 11 amino acids. CDR3 in amino acids: CSEWLADTQYF. CDR3 sequence (DNA): TGCAGCGAATGGCTGGCAGATACGCAGTATTTT.

This chain links TRBV27 with TRBJ2-1; TRBD2 aligns across 8 bases. V shed 3 bases, J shed 8 bases, and the junction held 6 bases outside the gene matches. The CDR3 has 14 amino acids. The germline V gene has CDR1 MNHEY and CDR2 SMNVEV (reference sequence). CDR3 DNA: TGTGCCAGCAGTTTGATTAGCGGGATGGATGAGCAGTTCTTC. It codes for CASSLISGMDEQFF.

This clone was seen a few times. This chain joins TRBV25-1 and TRBJ2-5; D ambiguous. V lost 4 bases to trimming and J lost 0 bases, with 3 bases between them. The CDR3 consists of 12 residues. Looked up from germline, CDR1 is MGHDK and CDR2 is SYGVNS. CDR3 loop: CASSGHQETQYF. The CDR3 bases are TGTGCCAGCAGTGGCCACCAAGAGACCCAGTACTTC. Complete variable domain (other parts from reference TRBV25-1 and TRBJ2-5): EADIYQTPRYLVIGTGKKITLECSQTMGHDKMYWYQQDPGMELHLIHYSYGVNSTEKGDLSSESTVSRIRTEHFPLTLESARPSHTSQYLCASSGHQETQYFGPGTRLLVL.

The chain joins TRBV27 to TRBJ2-7; TRBD2 matches at 7 bases. The CDR3 has 15 amino acids. V gave up 0 bases and J gave up 2 bases; unmatched junction bases: 4. CDR1 is MNHEY and CDR2 is SMNVEV in the germline V gene (reference sequence). The CDR3 is CASSLSGGTTYEQYF. DNA of the CDR3: TGTGCCAGCAGTTTATCCGGGGGGACGACCTACGAGCAGTACTTC.

The chain has TRBV30 and TRBJ1-2; D perhaps matches TRBD1 (5 bases). The V gene's germline CDR1 is GTSNPN and CDR2 SVGIG (reference sequence). This CDR3 has 14 amino acids. V lost 6 bases to trimming and J lost 0 bases, with 14 bases between them. The CDR3 coding sequence is TGTGCCTGCGGCCCCGAGGGGACTAACTATGGCTACACCTTC. Amino acid sequence: CACGPEGTNYGYTF.

The CDR3 here is CASSPRTIISSYNEQFF. Written as DNA, the CDR3 is TGTGCCAGCAGTCCGCGGACTATTATCAGCTCCTACAATGAGCAGTTCTTC. The genes are TRBV28 and TRBJ2-1; TRBD2 might be the D (6 bases). The germline V and J ends were trimmed by 5 bases and 0 bases, with 17 bases remaining between them. The germline V gene has CDR1 MDHEN and CDR2 SYDVKM. The CDR3 length is 17 residues.

In its sample, this clone was seen once. V gene TRBV27 combines with J gene TRBJ2-5; no definite D call. V was shortened by 5 bases and J by 4 bases, with 8 bases between the two germline ends. Germline values: CDR1 MNHEY, CDR2 SMNVEV (reference sequence). This CDR3 is 12 amino acids long. CDR3 nucleotides: TGTGCCAGCAGTCCCCGGTCAGAGACCCAGTACTTC. It is translated as CASSPRSETQYF.

This clone is a singleton in its sample. The gene calls are TRBV4-1 and TRBJ2-3; 9 bases fit TRBD2. This CDR3 comprises 18 residues. The V gene's germline CDR1 is MGHRA and CDR2 YSYEKL. Trimming at V came to 1 base and at J to 1 base, leaving 9 bases not matched to a gene. Written as DNA, the CDR3 is TGCGCCAGCAGCCAAGTTCCCTCCTCTAGCGGGGGCACAGATACGCAGTATTTT. As protein: CASSQVPSSSGGTDTQYF.

Here the CDR3 reads CASSPIPPVRGYTF. DNA of the CDR3: TGTGCCAGCAGTCCTATCCCACCAGTGAGGGGCTACACCTTC. The chain is built from TRBV27 and TRBJ1-2; D remains unclear. CDR1 MNHEY and CDR2 SMNVEV come from the germline V gene (reference sequence). The CDR3 is made up of 14 amino acids. With 5 bases removed from V and 8 bases from J, the gap between germline ends came to 18 bases.

This clone was counted a few times. The chain employs TRBV11-2 and TRBJ2-5, with a tentative D call TRBD2 (5 bases). V gave up 6 bases and J gave up 4 bases, with 18 bases separating them. The CDR3 consists of 15 residues. The germline V gene has CDR1 SGHAT and CDR2 FQNNGV. The CDR3 nucleotides are TGTGCCAGCAGTGCGGGCTCGGTCCAAGGAGAGACCCAGTACTTC. Translating it yields CASSAGSVQGETQYF.

A word on this clone: Other nucleotide sequences in the sample specify the same CDR3. The chain recombines TRBV27 with TRBJ1-1; D perhaps matches TRBD1 (5 bases). The V end lost 5 bases, the J end lost 8 bases, and 12 bases lay between the germline ends. CDR3 size: 12 residues. Germline CDR1 is MNHEY and CDR2 is SMNVEV (reference sequence). This CDR3 is CASSPRGGEAFF. CDR3 bases: TGTGCCAGCAGTCCCCGGGGCGGCGAAGCTTTCTTT.

The chain employs TRBV2 and TRBJ2-1; TRBD1 is a possible D gene (5 bases). The V end was cut by 4 bases, the J end by 8 bases, with 9 bases between. This CDR3 is built from 12 residues. CDR1 is SNHLY, CDR2 FYNNEI, per germline. The CDR3 loop is CASSGTSDEQFF. For the CDR3, the DNA is TGTGCCAGCAGTGGGACAAGCGATGAGCAGTTCTTC.

The J gene is TRBJ1-2, the V gene TRBV4-1; D is possibly TRBD1 (5 bases). This CDR3 has 14 residues. Trimming shortened V by 4 bases and J by 1 base, and 10 bases separated the two germline ends. Germline-derived CDR1 and CDR2 are MGHRA and YSYEKL. CDR3 sequence: CASSLGDGNYGYTF. The CDR3, as DNA: TGCGCCAGCAGCCTGGGGGACGGTAACTATGGCTACACCTTC.

The V and J genes are TRBV5-6 and TRBJ2-7, with D perhaps matching TRBD2 (5 bases). Germline CDR1 reads SGHDT; CDR2 reads YYEEEE. The CDR3 length is 15 residues. Trimming stripped 2 bases from V and 2 bases from J, with 14 bases between. The CDR3 DNA is TGTGCCAGCAGCTTTGGAGGAGGCCCCCCCTACGAGCAGTACTTC. It codes for CASSFGGGPPYEQYF.